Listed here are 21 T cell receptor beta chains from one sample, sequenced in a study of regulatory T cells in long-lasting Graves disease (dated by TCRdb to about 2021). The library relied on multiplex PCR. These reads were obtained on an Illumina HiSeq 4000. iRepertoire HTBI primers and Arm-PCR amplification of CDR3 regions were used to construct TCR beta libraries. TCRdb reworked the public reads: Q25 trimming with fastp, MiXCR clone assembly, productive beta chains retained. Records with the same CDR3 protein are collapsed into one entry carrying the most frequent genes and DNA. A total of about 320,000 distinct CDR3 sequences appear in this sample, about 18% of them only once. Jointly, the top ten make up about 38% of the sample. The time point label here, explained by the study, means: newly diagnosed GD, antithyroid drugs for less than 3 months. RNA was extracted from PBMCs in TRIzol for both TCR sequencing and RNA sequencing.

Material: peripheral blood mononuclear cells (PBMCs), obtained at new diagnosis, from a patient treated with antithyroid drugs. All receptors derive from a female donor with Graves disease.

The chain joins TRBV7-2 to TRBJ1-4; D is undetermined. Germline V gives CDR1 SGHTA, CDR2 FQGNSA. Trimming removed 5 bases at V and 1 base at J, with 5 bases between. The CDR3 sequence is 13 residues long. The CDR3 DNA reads TGTGCCAGCAGCCCCAGAACTAATGAAAAACTGTTTTTT. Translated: CASSPRTNEKLFF.

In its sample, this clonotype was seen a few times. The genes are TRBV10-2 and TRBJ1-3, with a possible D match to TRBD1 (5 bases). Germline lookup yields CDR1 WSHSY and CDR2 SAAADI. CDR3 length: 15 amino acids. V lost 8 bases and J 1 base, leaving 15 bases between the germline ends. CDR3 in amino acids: CASGTGSSSGNTIYF. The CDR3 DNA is TGCGCCAGCGGGACTGGGAGCTCGTCTGGAAACACCATATATTTT.

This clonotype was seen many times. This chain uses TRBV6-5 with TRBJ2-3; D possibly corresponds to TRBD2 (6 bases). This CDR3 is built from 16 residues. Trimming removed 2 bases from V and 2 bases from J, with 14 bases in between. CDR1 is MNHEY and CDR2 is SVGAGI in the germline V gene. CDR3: CASSYRGALPTDTQYF. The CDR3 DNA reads TGTGCCAGCAGTTACCGCGGGGCGCTTCCCACAGATACGCAGTATTTT.

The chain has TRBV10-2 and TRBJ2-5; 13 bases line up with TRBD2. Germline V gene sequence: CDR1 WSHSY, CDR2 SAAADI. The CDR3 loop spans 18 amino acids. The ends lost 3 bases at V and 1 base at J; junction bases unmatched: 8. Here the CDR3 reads CASSDGVGLAGAQETQYF. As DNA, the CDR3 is TGCGCCAGCAGTGATGGAGTCGGACTAGCGGGGGCCCAAGAGACCCAGTACTTC.

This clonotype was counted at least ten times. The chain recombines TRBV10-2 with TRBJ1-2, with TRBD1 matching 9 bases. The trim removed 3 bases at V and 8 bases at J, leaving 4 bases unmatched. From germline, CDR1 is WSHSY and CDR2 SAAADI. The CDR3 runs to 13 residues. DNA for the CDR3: TGCGCCAGCAGTGACGACAGGGGGAGCGGCTACACCTTC. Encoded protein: CASSDDRGSGYTF.

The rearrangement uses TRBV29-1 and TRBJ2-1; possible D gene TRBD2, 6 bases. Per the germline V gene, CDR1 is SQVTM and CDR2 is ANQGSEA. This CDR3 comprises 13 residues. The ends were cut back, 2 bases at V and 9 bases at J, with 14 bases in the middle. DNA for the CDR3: TGCAGCGTTGAAACAATTACCGGGGGTGAGCAGTTCTTC. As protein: CSVETITGGEQFF.

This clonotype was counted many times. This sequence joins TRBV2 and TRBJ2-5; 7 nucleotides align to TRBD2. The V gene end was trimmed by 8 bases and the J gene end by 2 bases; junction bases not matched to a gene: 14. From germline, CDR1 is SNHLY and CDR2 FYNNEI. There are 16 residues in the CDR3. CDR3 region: CASSHSRAAGQETQYF. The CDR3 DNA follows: TGTGCCAGCTCCCACTCCCGGGCAGCGGGACAAGAGACCCAGTACTTC.

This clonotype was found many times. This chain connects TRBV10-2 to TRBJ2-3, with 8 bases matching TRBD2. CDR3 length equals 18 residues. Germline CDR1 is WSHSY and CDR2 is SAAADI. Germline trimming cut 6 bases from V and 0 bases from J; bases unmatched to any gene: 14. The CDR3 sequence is CASRGYGKRGLSTDTQYF. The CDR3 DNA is TGCGCCAGCAGAGGCTATGGAAAGCGGGGGCTGAGCACAGATACGCAGTATTTT.

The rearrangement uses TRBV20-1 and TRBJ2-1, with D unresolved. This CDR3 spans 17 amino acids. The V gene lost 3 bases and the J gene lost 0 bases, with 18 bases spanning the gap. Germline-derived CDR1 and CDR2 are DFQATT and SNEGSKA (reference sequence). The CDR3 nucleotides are TGCAGTGCTAGTGCCACGTTCTTCGCGGACTCCTACAATGAGCAGTTCTTC. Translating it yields CSASATFFADSYNEQFF.

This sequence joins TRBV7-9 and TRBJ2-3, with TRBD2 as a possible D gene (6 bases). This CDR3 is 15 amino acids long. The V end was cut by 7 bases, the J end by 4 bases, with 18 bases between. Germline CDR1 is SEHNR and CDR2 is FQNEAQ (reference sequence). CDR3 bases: TGTGCCAGCACCGAAGGAGGGCCTACGGCAGATACGCAGTATTTT. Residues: CASTEGGPTADTQYF. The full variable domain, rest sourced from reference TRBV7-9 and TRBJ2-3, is DTGVSQNPRHKITKRGQNVTFRCDPISEHNRLYWYRQTLGQGPEFLTYFQNEAQLEKSRLLSDRFSAERPKGSFSTLEIQRTEQGDSAMYLCASTEGGPTADTQYFGPGTRLTVL.

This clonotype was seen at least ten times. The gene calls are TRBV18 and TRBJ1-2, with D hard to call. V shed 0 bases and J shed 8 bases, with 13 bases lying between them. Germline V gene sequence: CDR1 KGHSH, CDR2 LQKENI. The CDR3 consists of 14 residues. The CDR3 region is CASSPPGDTNGYTF. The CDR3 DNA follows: TGTGCCAGCTCACCACCCGGAGACACAAACGGCTACACCTTC.

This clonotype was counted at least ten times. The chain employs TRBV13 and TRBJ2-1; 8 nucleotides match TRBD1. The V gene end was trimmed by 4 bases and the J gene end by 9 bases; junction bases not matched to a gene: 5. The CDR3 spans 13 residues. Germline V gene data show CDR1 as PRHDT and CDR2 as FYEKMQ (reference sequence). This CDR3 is CASSSPDRAEQFF. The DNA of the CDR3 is TGTGCCAGCAGCTCCCCGGACAGGGCTGAGCAGTTCTTC. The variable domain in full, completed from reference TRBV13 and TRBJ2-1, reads AAGVIQSPRHLIKEKRETATLKCYPIPRHDTVYWYQQGPGQDPQFLISFYEKMQSDKGSIPDRFSAQQFSDYHSELNMSSLELGDSALYFCASSSPDRAEQFFGPGTRLTVL.

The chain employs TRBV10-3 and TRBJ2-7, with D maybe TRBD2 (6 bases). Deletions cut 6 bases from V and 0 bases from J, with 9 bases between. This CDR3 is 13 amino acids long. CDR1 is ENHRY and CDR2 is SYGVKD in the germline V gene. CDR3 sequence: CAISRDSSYEQYF. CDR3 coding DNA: TGTGCCATCAGCAGGGACTCCTCCTACGAGCAGTACTTC.

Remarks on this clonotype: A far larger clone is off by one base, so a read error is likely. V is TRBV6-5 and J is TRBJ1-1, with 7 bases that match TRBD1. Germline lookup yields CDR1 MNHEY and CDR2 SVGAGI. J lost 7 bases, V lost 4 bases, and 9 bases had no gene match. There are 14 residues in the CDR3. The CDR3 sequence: CASSSTRGGDEAFF. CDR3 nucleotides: TGTGCCAGCAGTTCAACGAGAGGGGGCGATGAAGCTTTCTTT.

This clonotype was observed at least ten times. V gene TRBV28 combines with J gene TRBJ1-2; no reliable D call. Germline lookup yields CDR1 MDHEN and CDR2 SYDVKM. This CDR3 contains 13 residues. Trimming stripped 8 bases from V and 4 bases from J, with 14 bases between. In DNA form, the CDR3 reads TGTGCCAGCTCGCCTCGAGTGACCTATGGCTACACCTTC. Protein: CASSPRVTYGYTF.

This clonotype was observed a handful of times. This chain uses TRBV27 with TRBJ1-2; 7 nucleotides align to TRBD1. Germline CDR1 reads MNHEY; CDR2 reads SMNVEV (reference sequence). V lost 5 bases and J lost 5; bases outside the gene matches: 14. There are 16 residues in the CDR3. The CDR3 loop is CASSPPGDSAGYGYTF. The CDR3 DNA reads TGTGCCAGCAGTCCCCCCGGGGACAGCGCGGGTTATGGCTACACCTTC.

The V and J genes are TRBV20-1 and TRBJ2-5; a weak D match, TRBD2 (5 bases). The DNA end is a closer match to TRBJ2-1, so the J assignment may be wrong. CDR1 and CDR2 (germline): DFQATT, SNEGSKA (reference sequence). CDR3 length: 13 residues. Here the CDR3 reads CSAPDSLYNEQFF. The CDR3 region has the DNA TGCAGTGCCCCGGACTCCCTGTACAATGAGCAGTTCTTC.

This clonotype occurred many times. CDR3 loop: CSAETSGGYEQYF. The CDR3 DNA follows: TGCAGTGCCGAGACTAGCGGGGGCTACGAGCAGTACTTC. The gene calls are TRBV20-1 and TRBJ2-7, with 12 bases fitting TRBD2. V dropped 6 bases and J dropped 3; count of bases not matched to a gene: 3. Germline V gene data show CDR1 as DFQATT and CDR2 as SNEGSKA (reference sequence). The CDR3 totals 13 residues.

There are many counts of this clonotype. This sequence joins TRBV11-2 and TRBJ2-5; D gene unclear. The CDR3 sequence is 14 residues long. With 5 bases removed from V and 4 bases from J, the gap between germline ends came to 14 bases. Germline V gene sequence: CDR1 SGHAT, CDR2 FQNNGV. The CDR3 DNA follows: TGTGCCAGCAGCGCCCTGGGCTGGGGAGAGACCCAGTACTTC. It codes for CASSALGWGETQYF.

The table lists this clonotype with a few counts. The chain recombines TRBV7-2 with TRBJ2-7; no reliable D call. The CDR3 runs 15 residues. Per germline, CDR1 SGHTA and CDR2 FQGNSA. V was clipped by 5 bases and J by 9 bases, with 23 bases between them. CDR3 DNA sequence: TGTGCCAGCAGCACACCGGACCCGATTCTACGAGGGCAGTACTTC. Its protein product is CASSTPDPILRGQYF.

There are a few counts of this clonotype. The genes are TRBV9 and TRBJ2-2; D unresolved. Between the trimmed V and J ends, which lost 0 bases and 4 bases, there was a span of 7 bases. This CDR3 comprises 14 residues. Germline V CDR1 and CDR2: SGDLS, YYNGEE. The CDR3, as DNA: TGTGCCAGCAGCGTAGGGAGCCCCACCGGGGAGCTGTTTTTT. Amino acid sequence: CASSVGSPTGELFF.